Presented here are 5 T cell receptor beta chains from one specimen sequenced in a study of cytotoxic CD8 clonotypes in ibrutinib-treated CLL. The assay was immunoSEQ multiplex PCR, and TCRdb's table has in-frame clones only and misses some. The repertoire holds over 70,000 clones, with about 86% as singletons. The sample in question was PBMCs, obtained before ibrutinib treatment. The receptors stem from a human donor with chronic lymphocytic leukemia.

This chain links TRBV4-3 with TRBJ2-1; D gene unclear. Germline loops: CDR1 LGHNA, CDR2 YSLEER. This CDR3 region has 13 residues. The V and J ends lost 4 bases and 5 bases respectively, with 9 bases between them. CDR3 in DNA: TGCGCCAGCAGCCTTAGGAGCGACAATGAGCAGTTCTTC. It yields the protein CASSLRSDNEQFF.

This chain joins TRBV9 and TRBJ2-7; TRBD2 might be the D (6 bases). CDR3 length: 16 residues. V dropped 0 bases and J dropped 4 bases, with 17 bases sitting between them. Germline V gene sequence: CDR1 SGDLS, CDR2 YYNGEE. The CDR3 reads CASSVGVSGLQYEQYF. In nucleotides, the CDR3 is TGTGCCAGCAGCGTAGGTGTGAGCGGACTACAGTACGAGCAGTACTTC.

The table lists this clone with a count of one. The chain combines TRBV6-8 with TRBJ1-5; TRBD1 might be the D (6 bases). The CDR3 contains 21 residues. The V end lost 7 bases, the J end lost 3 bases, and 34 bases lay between the germline ends. CDR1 and CDR2 (germline): MNHGY, SAAAGT. CDR3 coding DNA: TGTGCCAGCACCGCCTCCGGGGGTGGGAACTTTACAGGGCGAATCAATCAGCCCCAGCATTTT. Its protein product is CASTASGGGNFTGRINQPQHF.

The rearrangement links TRBV5-6 to TRBJ2-5; TRBD1 might be the D (6 bases). V shed 2 bases and J shed 5 bases, with 13 bases lying between them. This CDR3 region has 14 residues. Germline-derived CDR1 and CDR2 are SGHDT and YYEEEE. In DNA form, the CDR3 reads TGTGCCAGCAGCTTCCTCACAGGGCGGGAGACCCAGTACTTC. This encodes CASSFLTGRETQYF.

The CDR3 region is CASTDDRGENTIYF. CDR3 nucleotides: TGTGCCAGCACCGACGACAGGGGTGAAAACACCATATATTTT. The chain carries TRBV2 and TRBJ1-3; TRBD1 matches 8 bases. The CDR3 is 14 amino acids. V shed 7 bases, J shed 6 bases, and the junction held 8 bases outside the gene matches. From germline, CDR1 is SNHLY and CDR2 FYNNEI.